These 26 T cell receptor beta chains originate from one sample sequenced in a study of cytomegalovirus exposure and HLA in healthy donors. The PCR ran on 60 Vbeta and 13 Jbeta primers. Measured with immunoSEQ multiplex PCR; TCRdb has only the in-frame clones, and not every one. The repertoire holds roughly 98,000 clones, with around 75% as singletons. Sequenced input: PBMCs. These receptors originate from a man between 18 and 29 years old in good health and CMV-seropositive.

This chain links TRBV28 with TRBJ2-1; possible D gene TRBD2, 5 bases. From germline, CDR1 is MDHEN and CDR2 SYDVKM. This CDR3 is 14 amino acids long. V lost 3 bases and J lost 4, with 10 bases in between. The CDR3 DNA sequence: TGTGCCAGCAGTTTGGAGGCGGTATACAATGAGCAGTTCTTC. The encoded protein is CASSLEAVYNEQFF.

The gene calls are TRBV7-9 and TRBJ2-5, with D possibly being TRBD1 (5 bases). Trimming removed 1 base from V and 1 base from J, with 10 bases in between. The CDR3 is made up of 15 amino acids. CDR1 and CDR2 from the germline V gene are SEHNR and FQNEAQ (reference sequence). The CDR3 is CASSLEGSGQETQYF. The CDR3 nucleotides read TGTGCCAGCAGCTTAGAGGGGTCTGGCCAAGAGACCCAGTACTTC.

The chain couples TRBV7-9 to TRBJ2-7; a possible D gene is TRBD2 (5 bases). V was cut by 5 bases and J by 1 base, with 12 bases left in between. Germline V gene lookup returns CDR1 SEHNR and CDR2 FQNEAQ (reference sequence). The CDR3 sequence is 14 residues long. The CDR3 sequence is CASSHGLSSYEQYF. CDR3 DNA sequence: TGTGCCAGCAGCCATGGACTGTCGTCCTACGAGCAGTACTTC.

CDR3 sequence: CASSLPTPGQGGNTEAFF. CDR3 DNA: TGTGCCAGCAGCCTACCGACACCCGGACAGGGGGGGAACACTGAAGCTTTCTTT. The V call is TRBV11-1, the J call TRBJ1-1, with 10 bases aligning to TRBD1. V trimming: 5 bases; J trimming: 1 base; junction bases outside the gene matches: 13. The CDR3 is 18 residues long. Germline CDR1 and CDR2: SGHAT and FQDESV (reference sequence).

The V gene is TRBV19, the J gene TRBJ1-2, with a tentative D call TRBD1 (5 bases). V lost 9 bases, J lost 10 bases, and 24 bases lay in between. Germline CDR1 reads LNHDA; CDR2 reads SQIVND (reference sequence). The CDR3 has 14 residues. The CDR3 DNA follows: TGTGCCAGCACCCGACAGCCCGGCTATGGTGACTACACCTTC. This translates into CASTRQPGYGDYTF.

On this clone itself: The junction departs from the called germline gene at one end, perhaps through a read error. The CDR3 spells CAGRTSGGANEQFF. CDR3 nucleotides: TGTGCCGGCAGGACTAGCGGGGGGGCTAATGAGCAGTTCTTC. The J gene is TRBJ2-1, the V gene TRBV6-1; 15 nucleotides agree with TRBD2. CDR3 length equals 14 residues. CDR1 and CDR2 from the germline V gene are MNHNS and SASEGT.

The chain carries TRBV5-4 and TRBJ2-7; D not resolved. V gave up 4 bases and J gave up 6 bases, with 11 bases separating them. CDR1 is SGHNT and CDR2 is YYREEE in the germline V gene (reference sequence). This CDR3 has 12 residues. The CDR3 is CASSLPVGEQYF. For the CDR3, the DNA is TGTGCCAGCAGCCTCCCGGTTGGCGAGCAGTACTTC.

V and J are TRBV7-9 and TRBJ1-2, with 8 positions matching TRBD1. This CDR3 region has 18 residues. Trimming took 5 bases from V and 0 from J; bases not matched to a gene: 14. The germline V gene encodes CDR1 SEHNR and CDR2 FQNEAQ (reference sequence). CDR3 coding DNA: TGTGCCAGCAGCCTCCAATCAGCTCGGGACAGGCCTAACTATGGCTACACCTTC. As protein: CASSLQSARDRPNYGYTF. The variable domain in full, completed from reference TRBV7-9 and TRBJ1-2, reads DTGVSQNPRHKITKRGQNVTFRCDPISEHNRLYWYRQTLGQGPEFLTYFQNEAQLEKSRLLSDRFSAERPKGSFSTLEIQRTEQGDSAMYLCASSLQSARDRPNYGYTFGSGTRLTVV.

V gene TRBV9 combines with J gene TRBJ1-1, with a weak D call TRBD1 (5 bases). The V gene's germline CDR1 is SGDLS and CDR2 YYNGEE. Trimming cost V 0 bases and J 2 bases, with 8 bases left between them. This CDR3 spans 14 amino acids. CDR3 DNA sequence: TGTGCCAGCAGCGTAGGACAGACCAACACTGAAGCTTTCTTT. Translating gives CASSVGQTNTEAFF.

This rearrangement joins TRBV5-8 to TRBJ1-5; D possibly corresponds to TRBD1 (6 bases). CDR3 size: 16 residues. V lost 4 bases and J 2 bases, leaving 16 bases between the germline ends. Looked up from germline, CDR1 is SGHTS and CDR2 is YDEGEE. CDR3: CASSGGSGVGNQPQHF. Here the CDR3 DNA reads TGTGCCAGCAGCGGAGGCTCAGGGGTGGGCAATCAGCCCCAGCATTTT.

The rearrangement links TRBV5-6 to TRBJ1-1, with D possibly TRBD1 on 6 matching bases. V gave up 3 bases and J gave up 3 bases, with 18 bases separating them. Germline V gene data show CDR1 as SGHDT and CDR2 as YYEEEE. The CDR3 consists of 16 residues. CDR3 protein: CASSSIRGGYDTEAFF. The CDR3 DNA follows: TGTGCCAGCAGCTCGATAAGGGGGGGGTACGACACTGAAGCTTTCTTT.

The chain recombines TRBV5-1 with TRBJ2-3, with D tentatively TRBD1 (6 bases). The CDR3 runs 15 residues. V was pared by 4 bases and J by 6 bases, with 18 bases between. Germline CDR1 is SGHRS and CDR2 is YFSETQ. The CDR3 loop is CASSVDSRGSDTQYF. The CDR3, as DNA: TGCGCCAGCAGCGTGGACAGTCGTGGTTCGGATACGCAGTATTTT. Filled out from reference TRBV5-1 and TRBJ2-3, the complete variable domain reads KAGVTQTPRYLIKTRGQQVTLSCSPISGHRSVSWYQQTPGQGLQFLFEYFSETQRNKGNFPGRFSGRQFSNSRSEMNVSTLELGDSALYLCASSVDSRGSDTQYFGPGTRLTVL.

The chain joins TRBV5-1 to TRBJ2-1; D possibly corresponds to TRBD2 (6 bases). CDR3 length equals 16 residues. Trimming stripped 0 bases from V and 0 bases from J, with 10 bases between. CDR1 SGHRS and CDR2 YFSETQ come from the germline V gene. The CDR3 loop is CASSLGGGSSYNEQFF. CDR3 bases: TGCGCCAGCAGCTTGGGTGGGGGGAGCTCCTACAATGAGCAGTTCTTC.

V gene TRBV5-6 combines with J gene TRBJ2-1, with 14 bases lining up with TRBD2. V trimming: 2 bases; J trimming: 0 bases; junction bases outside the gene matches: 1. The CDR3 runs 17 residues. Germline loops: CDR1 SGHDT, CDR2 YYEEEE. CDR3 DNA: TGTGCCAGCAGCTTAGGACTAGCGGGGGGCTCCTACAATGAGCAGTTCTTC. It translates to CASSLGLAGGSYNEQFF.

With regard to this clone: The junction shows a germline mismatch at one end, possibly a read error. The chain joins TRBV6-5 to TRBJ2-7; 9 bases are a match to TRBD1. Germline V gives CDR1 MNHEY, CDR2 SVGAGI. The CDR3 runs 15 residues. The CDR3 coding sequence is TGTGCCAGCAGGTACTCCCGGGACAGGGCCTACGAGCAGTACTTC. It yields the protein CASRYSRDRAYEQYF.

This rearrangement joins TRBV7-9 to TRBJ1-6; perhaps TRBD1 as D (6 bases). The V end lost 4 bases, the J end lost 8 bases, and 15 bases lay between the germline ends. Germline CDR1 SEHNR, CDR2 FQNEAQ (reference sequence). CDR3 size: 15 residues. This CDR3 reads CASSSHRVKDSPLHF. The CDR3 DNA reads as TGTGCCAGCAGCTCGCACAGGGTGAAGGATTCACCCCTCCACTTT.

This clone was observed a handful of times. V and J are TRBV2 and TRBJ2-1; weak D call: TRBD1 (6 bases). This CDR3 region has 13 residues. Germline CDR1 is SNHLY and CDR2 is FYNNEI. Trimming removed 4 bases at V and 9 bases at J, with 13 bases between. The CDR3 sequence is CASSGNRVTEQFF. The CDR3 DNA reads as TGTGCCAGCAGTGGTAACAGGGTAACTGAGCAGTTCTTC.

CDR3 sequence reads: CASSEFTGKETQYF. CDR3 nucleotide sequence: TGTGCCAGCAGTGAATTTACAGGGAAGGAGACCCAGTACTTC. The chain joins TRBV6-1 to TRBJ2-5, with a tentative D call TRBD1 (6 bases). V was clipped by 2 bases and J by 5 bases, with 12 bases between them. Per germline, CDR1 MNHNS and CDR2 SASEGT. This CDR3 region has 14 residues.

This rearrangement joins TRBV27 to TRBJ2-7; weak D call: TRBD2 (7 bases). The germline V gene encodes CDR1 MNHEY and CDR2 SMNVEV (reference sequence). The CDR3 is 13 amino acids. V was trimmed by 8 bases and J by 3 bases, leaving 14 bases between them. CDR3 sequence: CASGRGFFYEQYF. DNA for the CDR3: TGTGCCAGCGGGAGGGGGTTTTTCTACGAGCAGTACTTC.

J is TRBJ2-7 and V is TRBV28, with D unresolved. The CDR3 has 13 residues. Germline V gene lookup returns CDR1 MDHEN and CDR2 SYDVKM. Trimming left V 3 bases short and J 1 base short, with 7 bases between. CDR3: CASSLAQSYEQYF. The DNA for the CDR3 is TGTGCCAGCAGTTTGGCACAGTCCTACGAGCAGTACTTC.

This clone was observed a few times. The rearrangement joins TRBV5-4 to TRBJ2-7, with a weak D call TRBD2 (6 bases). The germline V and J ends were trimmed by 4 bases and 5 bases, with 16 bases remaining between them. The germline CDR1 and CDR2 sequences are SGHNT and YYREEE (reference sequence). The CDR3 totals 14 residues. CDR3: CASSASTSFHEQYF. In DNA form, the CDR3 reads TGTGCCAGCAGCGCCTCGACTAGTTTCCACGAGCAGTACTTC.

The V and J genes are TRBV5-4 and TRBJ2-3; 8 positions agree with TRBD2. With V trimmed by 2 bases and J by 0 bases, 2 bases remained unmatched. This CDR3 has 15 residues. The germline V gene has CDR1 SGHNT and CDR2 YYREEE (reference sequence). The CDR3 nucleotides read TGTGCCAGCAGCTTCTCGGGGGGGAGCACAGATACGCAGTATTTT. This encodes CASSFSGGSTDTQYF. The whole variable domain, filled in from reference TRBV5-4 and TRBJ2-3, reads ETGVTQSPTHLIKTRGQQVTLRCSSQSGHNTVSWYQQALGQGPQFIFQYYREEENGRGNFPPRFSGLQFPNYSSELNVNALELDDSALYLCASSFSGGSTDTQYFGPGTRLTVL.

The V gene is TRBV6-1, the J gene TRBJ1-6, with a weak D call TRBD1 (5 bases). CDR1 is MNHNS and CDR2 is SASEGT in the germline V gene. This CDR3 contains 15 residues. Trimming took 0 bases from V and 9 from J, leaving 12 bases between them. The DNA of the CDR3 is TGTGCCAGCAGTGAAGCCCTCCACCAGGGTTCACCCCTCCACTTT. This sequence encodes CASSEALHQGSPLHF.

This chain connects TRBV11-3 to TRBJ1-1, with TRBD1 as a possible D gene (5 bases). With 6 bases removed from V and 1 base from J, the gap between germline ends came to 12 bases. This CDR3 comprises 14 residues. Looked up from germline, CDR1 is SGHNT and CDR2 is YENEEA. CDR3 loop: CASSYSTGNTEAFF. CDR3 DNA sequence: TGTGCCAGCAGTTATTCAACAGGGAACACTGAAGCTTTCTTT.

The genes are TRBV5-1 and TRBJ2-5; 13 bases match TRBD2. The CDR3 covers 17 residues. V was pared by 0 bases and J by 2 bases, with 4 bases of the junction left unmatched. Per germline, CDR1 SGHRS and CDR2 YFSETQ. This chain's CDR3 is CASSLGQLAGGQETQYF. The CDR3 bases are TGCGCCAGCAGCTTGGGCCAACTAGCGGGGGGGCAAGAGACCCAGTACTTC. The variable domain in full, completed from reference TRBV5-1 and TRBJ2-5, reads KAGVTQTPRYLIKTRGQQVTLSCSPISGHRSVSWYQQTPGQGLQFLFEYFSETQRNKGNFPGRFSGRQFSNSRSEMNVSTLELGDSALYLCASSLGQLAGGQETQYFGPGTRLLVL.

This clone was observed a few times. The gene calls are TRBV7-6 and TRBJ2-5; D is possibly TRBD1 (6 bases). The CDR3 extends over 17 amino acids. V was cut by 1 base and J by 5 bases, with 20 bases left in between. CDR1 and CDR2 from the germline V gene are SGHVS and FNYEAQ. The CDR3 nucleotides are TGTGCCAGCAGCTTAGGGTCGGGCCAGGGGATTGGGGAGACCCAGTACTTC. This codes for CASSLGSGQGIGETQYF. The full variable domain, with the rest looked up from reference TRBV7-6 and TRBJ2-5, is GAGVSQSPRYKVTKRGQDVALRCDPISGHVSLYWYRQALGQGPEFLTYFNYEAQQDKSGLPNDRFSAERPEGSISTLTIQRTEQRDSAMYRCASSLGSGQGIGETQYFGPGTRLLVL.